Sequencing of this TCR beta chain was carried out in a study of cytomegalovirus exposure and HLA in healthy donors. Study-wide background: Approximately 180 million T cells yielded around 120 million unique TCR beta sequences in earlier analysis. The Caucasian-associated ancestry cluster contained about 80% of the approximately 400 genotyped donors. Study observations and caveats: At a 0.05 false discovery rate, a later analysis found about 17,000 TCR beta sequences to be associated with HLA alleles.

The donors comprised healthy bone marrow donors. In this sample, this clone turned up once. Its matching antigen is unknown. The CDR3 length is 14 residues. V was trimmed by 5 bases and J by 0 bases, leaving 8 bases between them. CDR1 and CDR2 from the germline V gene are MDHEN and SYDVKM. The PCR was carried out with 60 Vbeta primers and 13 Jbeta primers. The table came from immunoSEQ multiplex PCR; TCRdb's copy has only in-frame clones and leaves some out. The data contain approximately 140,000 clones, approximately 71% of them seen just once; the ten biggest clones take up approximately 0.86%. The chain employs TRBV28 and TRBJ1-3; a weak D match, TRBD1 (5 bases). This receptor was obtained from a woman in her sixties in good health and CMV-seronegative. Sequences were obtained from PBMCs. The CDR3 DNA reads TGTGCCAGCAGTCCGACAGCCTCTGGAAACACCATATATTTT. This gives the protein CASSPTASGNTIYF.